A single sample is the source of the 17 T cell receptor beta chains below, sequenced in a study of human thymus T cells. Resections removed during corrective heart surgery provided the thymus tissue used. Produced via immunoSEQ multiplex PCR; TCRdb's table is partial and in-frame only. Of tens of thousands of clones listed, 85% to 95% are singletons. The material sequenced was thymus tissue. The receptor set was obtained from a girl less than two years old with a congenital heart defect but otherwise immunologically healthy.

The chain recombines TRBV5-4 with TRBJ2-4; TRBD2 aligns across 9 bases. Germline V gives CDR1 SGHNT, CDR2 YYREEE (reference sequence). This CDR3 contains 19 residues. The V segment lost 4 bases and the J segment 0 bases; nucleotides outside the gene matches: 14. CDR3 sequence: CASSLQPGLALLAKNIQYF. Written as DNA, the CDR3 is TGTGCCAGCAGCCTCCAACCGGGACTAGCTTTACTAGCCAAAAACATTCAGTACTTC.

CDR3: CASSEDKPNTEAFF. In DNA form, the CDR3 reads TGTGCCAGCAGCGAGGACAAGCCGAACACTGAAGCTTTCTTT. V and J are TRBV14 and TRBJ1-1; tentative D call: TRBD1 (5 bases). CDR1 SGHDN and CDR2 FVKESK come from the germline V gene. CDR3 length: 14 amino acids. V was trimmed by 5 bases and J by 1 base, leaving 11 bases between them.

V and J are TRBV25-1 and TRBJ2-2, with D possibly TRBD1 on 5 matching bases. Germline V gives CDR1 MGHDK, CDR2 SYGVNS. The ends were cut back, 4 bases at V and 4 bases at J, with 13 bases in the middle. This CDR3 spans 15 amino acids. The CDR3 is CASSGAGKGTGELFF. In DNA, the CDR3 is TGTGCCAGCAGTGGGGCAGGGAAAGGCACCGGGGAGCTGTTTTTT.

This clone has just one count. This chain connects TRBV25-1 to TRBJ1-2, with a possible D match to TRBD1 (6 bases). The V end lost 4 bases, the J end lost 4 bases, and 13 bases lay between the germline ends. The germline gives CDR1 MGHDK, CDR2 SYGVNS. The CDR3 has 14 amino acids. CDR3 DNA sequence: TGTGCCAGCAGTGTCGAGGGGGGCGGCTATGGCTACACCTTC. It is translated as CASSVEGGGYGYTF.

The V call is TRBV18, the J call TRBJ1-1, with 7 bases identical to TRBD1. Germline lookup yields CDR1 KGHSH and CDR2 LQKENI. After removal of 3 bases from V and 4 bases from J, the junction contained 11 bases not matched to a gene. This CDR3 is built from 16 residues. The CDR3 DNA is TGTGCCAGCTCACCCCGACAGGGTCGGGGGGTCACTGAAGCTTTCTTT. Protein sequence: CASSPRQGRGVTEAFF.

The chain links TRBV4-1 to TRBJ1-1, with D maybe TRBD1 (6 bases). Germline assignment: CDR1 MGHRA and CDR2 YSYEKL. The length of the CDR3 is 13 residues. Trimming removed 0 bases at V and 10 bases at J, with 12 bases between. The CDR3, as DNA: TGCGCCAGCAGCCAAGATAAGGACAGTGGAGCTTTCTTT. Translated: CASSQDKDSGAFF.

The chain has TRBV19 and TRBJ2-7; D possibly uses TRBD1 or TRBD2 (5 bases each). The CDR3 has 16 amino acids. V lost 5 bases to trimming and J lost 2 bases, with 19 bases between them. Germline CDR1 reads LNHDA; CDR2 reads SQIVND (reference sequence). The CDR3 DNA follows: TGTGCCAGTAGTCCCCGACCCGGGACGCGTCCCTACGAGCAGTACTTC. This codes for CASSPRPGTRPYEQYF. Combining the CDR3 with reference TRBV19 and TRBJ2-7 gives the whole variable domain DGGITQSPKYLFRKEGQNVTLSCEQNLNHDAMYWYRQDPGQGLRLIYYSQIVNDFQKGDIAEGYSVSREKKESFPLTVTSAQKNPTAFYLCASSPRPGTRPYEQYFGPGTRLTVT.

The V and J genes are TRBV7-6 and TRBJ2-4, with 16 positions matching TRBD2. V dropped 0 bases and J dropped 3; count of bases not matched to a gene: 5. From germline, CDR1 is SGHVS and CDR2 FNYEAQ. The CDR3 extends over 19 amino acids. The CDR3 loop reads CASSLAGTSGRASKNIQYF. DNA for the CDR3: TGTGCCAGCAGCTTAGCCGGGACTAGCGGGAGGGCGAGCAAAAACATTCAGTACTTC.

The chain employs TRBV5-5 and TRBJ2-1; no firm D call. CDR1 and CDR2 from the germline V gene are SGHKS and YYEKEE (reference sequence). With 2 bases removed from V and 6 bases from J, the gap between germline ends came to 6 bases. The CDR3 contains 12 residues. The CDR3 DNA is TGTGCCAGCAGCTTATCCGGCAATGAGCAGTTCTTC. This translates into CASSLSGNEQFF.

This rearrangement joins TRBV2 to TRBJ2-2; 14 nucleotides align to TRBD2. Unmatched junction bases numbered 20, after V lost 10 bases and J lost 4 bases. Germline assignment: CDR1 SNHLY and CDR2 FYNNEI. The CDR3 runs to 20 residues. In nucleotides, the CDR3 is TGTGCCATCACTCACGCCGGGACTAGCGGGAGTACGGGGAGCACCGGGGAGCTGTTTTTT. Its translation is CAITHAGTSGSTGSTGELFF.

V gene TRBV6-6 combines with J gene TRBJ2-5, with a possible D match to TRBD2 (5 bases). Germline CDR1 MNHNY, CDR2 SVGAGI (reference sequence). This CDR3 is built from 13 residues. V lost 4 bases and J lost 5, with 11 bases in between. The CDR3 DNA follows: TGTGCCAGCAGTTGGAGGCAGAAGGAGACCCAGTACTTC. Translated: CASSWRQKETQYF.

The CDR3: CASRPAGLSYEQYF. In DNA form, the CDR3 reads TGTGCCAGCAGGCCCGCGGGTCTCTCCTACGAGCAGTACTTC. The V call is TRBV25-1, the J call TRBJ2-7; tentatively, D is TRBD2 (5 bases). V was clipped by 6 bases and J by 0 bases, with 12 bases between them. The CDR3 runs to 14 residues. Germline V CDR1 and CDR2: MGHDK, SYGVNS.

The chain is built from TRBV6-1 and TRBJ2-2; TRBD1 aligns across 7 bases. This CDR3 spans 16 amino acids. Germline CDR1 and CDR2: MNHNS and SASEGT. Trimming cost V 2 bases and J 5 bases; bases outside gene matches: 8. The CDR3, as DNA: TGTGCCAGCAGTGAATTGAGACAGGGTCGGACCGGGGAGCTGTTTTTT. Its protein product is CASSELRQGRTGELFF.

This sequence joins TRBV20-1 and TRBJ1-1, with TRBD1 matching over 9 bases. The germline V gene encodes CDR1 DFQATT and CDR2 SNEGSKA (reference sequence). The CDR3 runs to 11 residues. The V segment lost 6 bases and the J segment 8 bases; nucleotides outside the gene matches: 4. CDR3 in DNA: TGCAGTGCGAACGGGACAGGGGAAGCTTTCTTT. Protein sequence: CSANGTGEAFF.

V gene TRBV2 combines with J gene TRBJ1-1, with 9 bases lining up with TRBD1. Trimming cost V 7 bases and J 1 base; bases outside gene matches: 25. Germline loops: CDR1 SNHLY, CDR2 FYNNEI. The CDR3 consists of 21 residues. The CDR3 DNA is TGTGCCAGCACCATTAGCCGGGGACTACAGGGGGCGGCCGGGGGGAACACTGAAGCTTTCTTT. It codes for CASTISRGLQGAAGGNTEAFF.

This chain joins TRBV4-1 and TRBJ2-7; perhaps D is TRBD1 or TRBD2 (6 bases each). CDR3 length: 15 residues. Between the trimmed V and J ends, which lost 4 bases and 4 bases, there was a span of 17 bases. Germline lookup yields CDR1 MGHRA and CDR2 YSYEKL. The chain's CDR3 is CASSREGGLGYEQYF. In DNA form, the CDR3 reads TGCGCCAGCAGCCGGGAAGGGGGGCTGGGGTACGAGCAGTACTTC.

V and J are TRBV7-2 and TRBJ1-3; D is perhaps TRBD1 (5 bases). The CDR3 covers 16 residues. Trimming stripped 5 bases from V and 3 bases from J, with 17 bases between. Per the germline V gene, CDR1 is SGHTA and CDR2 is FQGNSA. Here the CDR3 reads CASSHPLRGCGNTIYF. CDR3 coding DNA: TGTGCCAGCAGCCACCCCCTCCGGGGCTGTGGAAACACCATATATTTT.